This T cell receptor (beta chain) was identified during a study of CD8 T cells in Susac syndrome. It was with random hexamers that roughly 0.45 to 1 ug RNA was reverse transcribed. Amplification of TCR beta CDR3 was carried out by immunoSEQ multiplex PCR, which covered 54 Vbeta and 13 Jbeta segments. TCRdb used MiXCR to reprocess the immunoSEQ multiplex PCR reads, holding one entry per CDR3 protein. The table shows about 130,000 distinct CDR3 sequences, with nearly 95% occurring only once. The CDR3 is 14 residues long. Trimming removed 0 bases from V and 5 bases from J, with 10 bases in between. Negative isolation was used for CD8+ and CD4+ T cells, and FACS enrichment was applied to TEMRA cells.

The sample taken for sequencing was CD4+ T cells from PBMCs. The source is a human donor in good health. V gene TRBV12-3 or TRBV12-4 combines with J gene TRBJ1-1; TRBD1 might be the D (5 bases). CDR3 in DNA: TGTGCCAGCAGTTTAGCGGGGGGAGAAACTGAAGCTTTCTTT. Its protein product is CASSLAGGETEAFF.